This entry lists 25 T cell receptor beta chains sequenced from one sample in a study of human T cells and chemical hapten exposure listed by TCRdb under 2021. Per the publication, the time point label means: healthy volunteer bleed at 2 weeks. Unfractionated whole blood was collected in Tempus Blood RNA tubes, and total RNA was extracted from that blood. The library came from RACE. The sequencer was a NextSeq 500. The raw public data were reprocessed by TCRdb itself: fastp quality trimming at Q25, MiXCR clonotype calling, in-frame beta chains only. When rows share a CDR3 protein, they turn into one entry using the most common DNA and genes. Recorded for this sample are tens of thousands of distinct CDR3 sequences; 7.4% of them occurred a single time. The top ten hold under 10% of the sample. The sample taken for sequencing was whole blood. The receptors were sampled from a human donor in good health. Some clones in this sample may be carry-over from other donors' samples.

This clonotype has at least ten counts. The chain joins TRBV28 to TRBJ1-2; 7 bases agree with TRBD1. The CDR3 sequence is 15 residues long. The V gene's germline CDR1 is MDHEN and CDR2 SYDVKM. The junction had 7 bases not matched to a gene; V was cut back by 2 bases and J by 4 bases. The CDR3 sequence is CASSLPRTGGYGYTF. The CDR3 DNA follows: TGTGCCAGCAGTTTACCGAGGACAGGAGGCTATGGCTACACCTTC.

This clonotype came up many times. The rearrangement joins TRBV12-3 or TRBV12-4 to TRBJ2-1; D perhaps matches TRBD2 (6 bases). V lost 3 bases, J lost 8 bases, and 14 bases lay in between. The CDR3 has 14 residues. Here the CDR3 DNA reads TGTGCCAGCAGTTTTTCGGGGAGGAGGGATGAGCAGTTCTTC. Its translation is CASSFSGRRDEQFF.

CDR3 nucleotide sequence: TGCAGTGCTAGGAGAATCGGGGGGTCGGGCGGTACGGAGACCCAGTACTTC. Its translation: CSARRIGGSGGTETQYF. The rearrangement uses TRBV20-1 and TRBJ2-5; 7 bases map to TRBD2. The ends lost 3 bases at V and 5 bases at J; junction bases unmatched: 18. CDR1 is DFQATT and CDR2 is SNEGSKA in the germline V gene (reference sequence). The CDR3 has 17 residues.

The sample holds one count of this clonotype. This sequence may be a read error, since a much larger clone differs from it by one base. The V call is TRBV29-1, the J call TRBJ1-5, with 9 bases lining up with TRBD1. The CDR3 runs 13 residues. The germline gives CDR1 SQVTM, CDR2 ANQGSEA. The CDR3 protein is CSVRTGESQPRHF. DNA of the CDR3: TGCAGCGTTAGGACAGGGGAAAGTCAGCCCCGGCATTTT.

In its sample, this clonotype was seen many times. The chain links TRBV4-1 to TRBJ2-7; D is uncertain. Trimming removed 0 bases at V and 2 bases at J, with 8 bases between. The CDR3 consists of 14 residues. Germline V gives CDR1 MGHRA, CDR2 YSYEKL. The CDR3 spells CASSQDHTTYEQYF. CDR3 in DNA: TGCGCCAGCAGCCAAGATCACACTACCTACGAGCAGTACTTC.

This clonotype was picked up many times. The chain employs TRBV3-1 and TRBJ2-1; unclear D gene. Germline CDR1 and CDR2: LGHDT and YNNKEL (reference sequence). The CDR3 has 18 residues. V was trimmed by 1 base and J by 5 bases, leaving 21 bases between them. The CDR3 protein is CASSQGWWSSQTDNEQFF. The CDR3 DNA reads as TGTGCCAGCAGCCAAGGTTGGTGGAGTTCCCAAACCGACAATGAGCAGTTCTTC.

This clonotype was counted only a few times. The CDR3 sequence is CAISEGRKVTQYF. CDR3 coding DNA: TGTGCCATCAGTGAGGGACGAAAGGTAACGCAGTATTTT. This chain joins TRBV10-3 and TRBJ2-3; D is unresolved. V lost 2 bases, J lost 9 bases, and 12 bases lay in between. Germline CDR1 and CDR2: ENHRY and SYGVKD. The CDR3 loop spans 13 amino acids.

For this clonotype: A much larger clone is a single base away; this may be a read error. DNA for the CDR3: TGCGCCAGCAGACGGACCCTCCAAGAGACCCAGTACTTC. Translated: CASRRTLQETQYF. The chain links TRBV4-1 to TRBJ2-5; D is ambiguous. V gave up 6 bases and J gave up 1 base, with 9 bases separating them. The CDR3 consists of 13 residues. Per germline, CDR1 MGHRA and CDR2 YSYEKL.

The genes are TRBV7-2 and TRBJ2-2, with D possibly being TRBD1 (5 bases). Between the trimmed V and J ends, which lost 5 bases and 8 bases, there was a span of 15 bases. Germline-derived CDR1 and CDR2 are SGHTA and FQGNSA. The CDR3 length is 14 residues. For the CDR3, the DNA is TGTGCCAGCAGCCCCGGACACCCAGGGGGGGAGCTGTTTTTT. Translated, it gives CASSPGHPGGELFF.

CDR3 protein: CASTYYSGGYGGELFF. The CDR3 coding sequence is TGTGCCAGCACCTACTACTCAGGGGGATACGGCGGGGAGCTGTTTTTT. The rearrangement uses TRBV7-9 and TRBJ2-2, with 7 bases identical to TRBD1. CDR1 SEHNR and CDR2 FQNEAQ come from the germline V gene (reference sequence). This CDR3 is 16 amino acids long. V dropped 7 bases and J dropped 7; count of bases not matched to a gene: 15.

This clonotype was counted a few times. This chain joins TRBV28 and TRBJ2-3; 8 bases map to TRBD2. J gave up 2 bases and V 7 bases, and 11 bases lay outside the gene matches. The CDR3 loop spans 16 amino acids. Germline CDR1 is MDHEN and CDR2 is SYDVKM. The CDR3 region is CASKGRREEDTDTQYF. CDR3 DNA sequence: TGTGCCAGCAAGGGTCGGCGGGAGGAGGACACAGATACGCAGTATTTT.

The table lists this clonotype with many counts. The rearrangement joins TRBV2 to TRBJ1-1; tentatively, D is TRBD1 (6 bases). The length of the CDR3 is 13 residues. Germline loops: CDR1 SNHLY, CDR2 FYNNEI. Between the trimmed V and J ends, which lost 4 bases and 4 bases, there was a span of 10 bases. CDR3 DNA sequence: TGTGCCAGCAGTGGGACAGATTTCACTGAAGCTTTCTTT. It yields the protein CASSGTDFTEAFF.

The sample holds many counts of this clonotype. V is TRBV20-1 and J is TRBJ1-1; the D gene is possibly TRBD1 (5 bases). V dropped 0 bases and J dropped 4 bases, with 12 bases sitting between them. The CDR3 runs to 14 residues. Germline V gene data show CDR1 as DFQATT and CDR2 as SNEGSKA (reference sequence). CDR3 DNA: TGCAGTGCTAGAGATGGGCAGGGTTCCACTGAAGCTTTCTTT. It specifies CSARDGQGSTEAFF.

This clonotype was seen repeatedly, ten times or more. The genes are TRBV19 and TRBJ1-1; tentative D call: TRBD1 (5 bases). The CDR3 loop spans 15 amino acids. Trimming took off 6 bases at V and 5 bases at J, with 19 bases between the two ends. CDR1 and CDR2 (germline): LNHDA, SQIVND (reference sequence). CDR3: CASSSPGVWGTEAFF. CDR3 DNA: TGTGCCAGTAGCTCGCCTGGTGTTTGGGGGACTGAAGCTTTCTTT.

Ten or more counts support this clonotype. The rearrangement uses TRBV12-3 or TRBV12-4 and TRBJ1-2, with 7 bases lining up with TRBD1. This CDR3 spans 16 amino acids. V was pared by 6 bases and J by 5 bases, with 15 bases of the junction left unmatched. The CDR3 loop is CASSPRQGIVPYGYTF. The CDR3 nucleotides are TGTGCCAGCAGCCCTCGACAGGGTATAGTCCCTTATGGCTACACCTTC.

This clonotype was seen repeatedly, ten times or more. The chain joins TRBV7-8 to TRBJ2-5, with 15 bases matching TRBD2. V was pared by 0 bases and J by 4 bases, with 6 bases of the junction left unmatched. The V gene's germline CDR1 is SGHVS and CDR2 FQNEAQ. CDR3 length: 18 amino acids. CDR3 region: CASSLARGLAGGGETQYF. CDR3 in DNA: TGTGCCAGCAGCTTAGCCCGAGGACTAGCGGGAGGGGGAGAGACCCAGTACTTC.

In this sample, this clonotype turned up many times. The chain has TRBV2 and TRBJ2-5, with D perhaps being TRBD1 or TRBD2 (5 bases each). The CDR3 is made up of 13 amino acids. Germline CDR1 reads SNHLY; CDR2 reads FYNNEI. The ends were cut back, 9 bases at V and 2 bases at J, with 13 bases in the middle. The CDR3 region is CASNRQRQETQYF. DNA of the CDR3: TGTGCCAGTAATCGACAGCGGCAAGAGACCCAGTACTTC.

Turning to this clonotype: This clone may be a read error of a much larger clone one base away. This sequence joins TRBV7-8 and TRBJ2-7; no definite D call. Germline values: CDR1 SGHVS, CDR2 FQNEAQ. The CDR3 loop spans 13 amino acids. The CDR3 nucleotides read TGTACCAGCAGCCCACGGGCGAGCTACGAGCAGTACTTC. Protein sequence: CTSSPRASYEQYF. The complete variable domain, with remaining parts taken from reference TRBV7-8 and TRBJ2-7, reads GAGVSQSPRYKVAKRGQDVALRCDPISGHVSLFWYQQALGQGPEFLTYFQNEAQLDKSGLPSDRFFAERPEGSVSTLKIQRTQQEDSAVYLCTSSPRASYEQYFGPGTRLTVT.

This chain links TRBV20-1 with TRBJ2-7, with TRBD2 matching over 11 bases. Germline V lookup: CDR1 DFQATT, CDR2 SNEGSKA (reference sequence). The CDR3 consists of 15 residues. V dropped 0 bases and J dropped 7; count of bases not matched to a gene: 8. CDR3 sequence: CSARERTSGSAEQYF. In DNA form, the CDR3 reads TGCAGTGCTAGAGAAAGAACTAGCGGGAGTGCTGAGCAGTACTTC.

This clonotype appeared many times. The chain couples TRBV5-1 to TRBJ1-2, with TRBD1 identical over 11 bases. The CDR3 runs to 17 residues. Germline CDR1 is SGHRS and CDR2 is YFSETQ. With V trimmed by 3 bases and J by 8 bases, 15 bases remained unmatched. This chain's CDR3 is CASSSSATGQGETGYTF. The CDR3 DNA is TGCGCCAGCAGCTCATCTGCTACGGGACAGGGGGAAACGGGCTACACCTTC. The full variable domain, its missing parts supplied by reference TRBV5-1 and TRBJ1-2, is KAGVTQTPRYLIKTRGQQVTLSCSPISGHRSVSWYQQTPGQGLQFLFEYFSETQRNKGNFPGRFSGRQFSNSRSEMNVSTLELGDSALYLCASSSSATGQGETGYTFGSGTRLTVV.

The V call is TRBV30, the J call TRBJ1-2; D is unclear. Per germline, CDR1 GTSNPN and CDR2 SVGIG (reference sequence). The CDR3 extends over 12 amino acids. V was pared by 1 base and J by 3 bases, with 6 bases between. The CDR3 protein is CAWSGGHYGYTF. In nucleotides, the CDR3 is TGTGCCTGGAGTGGAGGACACTATGGCTACACCTTC. Together with reference TRBV30 and TRBJ1-2, the CDR3 gives the full variable domain: SQTIHQWPATLVQPVGSPLSLECTVEGTSNPNLYWYRQAAGRGLQLLFYSVGIGQISSEVPQNLSASRPQDRQFILSSKKLLLSDSGFYLCAWSGGHYGYTFGSGTRLTVV.

This clonotype showed up many times. The genes are TRBV29-1 and TRBJ1-1; D not certain. V was shortened by 4 bases and J by 0 bases, with 6 bases between the two germline ends. The CDR3 spans 12 residues. CDR1 is SQVTM, CDR2 ANQGSEA, per germline. CDR3 in amino acids: CSVVDVNTEAFF. The DNA for the CDR3 is TGCAGCGTTGTAGACGTGAACACTGAAGCTTTCTTT.

The table lists this clonotype with many counts. This rearrangement joins TRBV6-5 to TRBJ1-1; maybe TRBD1 (5 bases). CDR1 is MNHEY and CDR2 is SVGAGI in the germline V gene. V was clipped by 4 bases and J by 0 bases, with 9 bases between them. The CDR3 is made up of 14 amino acids. The CDR3 loop is CASSLDTMNTEAFF. CDR3 bases: TGTGCCAGCAGTTTGGACACTATGAACACTGAAGCTTTCTTT.

Many counts were recorded for this clonotype. The chain combines TRBV7-8 with TRBJ2-5; D may be TRBD1 or TRBD2 (5 bases each). The germline V gene encodes CDR1 SGHVS and CDR2 FQNEAQ. CDR3 length: 14 residues. Trimming removed 0 bases from V and 5 bases from J, with 10 bases in between. CDR3 sequence: CASSLARWGETQYF. The CDR3 DNA follows: TGTGCCAGCAGCTTAGCGCGCTGGGGGGAGACCCAGTACTTC.

The chain carries TRBV30 and TRBJ1-1; perhaps TRBD1 as D (5 bases). This CDR3 is 13 amino acids long. CDR1 and CDR2 (germline): GTSNPN, SVGIG (reference sequence). Trimming removed 3 bases from V and 0 bases from J, with 8 bases in between. CDR3 sequence reads: CAWRGHLNTEAFF. CDR3 nucleotide sequence: TGTGCCTGGAGAGGACATTTGAACACTGAAGCTTTCTTT. Filled out from reference TRBV30 and TRBJ1-1, the complete variable domain reads SQTIHQWPATLVQPVGSPLSLECTVEGTSNPNLYWYRQAAGRGLQLLFYSVGIGQISSEVPQNLSASRPQDRQFILSSKKLLLSDSGFYLCAWRGHLNTEAFFGQGTRLTVV.